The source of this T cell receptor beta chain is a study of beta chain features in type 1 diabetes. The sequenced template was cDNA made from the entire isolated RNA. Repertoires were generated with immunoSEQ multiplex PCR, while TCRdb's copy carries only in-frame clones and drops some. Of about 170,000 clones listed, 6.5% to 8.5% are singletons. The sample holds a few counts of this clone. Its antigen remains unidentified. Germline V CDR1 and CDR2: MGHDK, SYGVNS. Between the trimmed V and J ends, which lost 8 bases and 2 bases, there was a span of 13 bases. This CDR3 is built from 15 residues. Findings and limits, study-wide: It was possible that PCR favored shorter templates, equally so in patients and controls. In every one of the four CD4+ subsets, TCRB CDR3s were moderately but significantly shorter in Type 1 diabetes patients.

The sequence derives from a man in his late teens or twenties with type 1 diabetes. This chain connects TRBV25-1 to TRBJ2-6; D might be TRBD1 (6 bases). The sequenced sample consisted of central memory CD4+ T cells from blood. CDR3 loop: CASDKYRAGANVLTF. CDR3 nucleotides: TGTGCCAGCGACAAATACAGGGCTGGGGCCAACGTCCTGACTTTC.